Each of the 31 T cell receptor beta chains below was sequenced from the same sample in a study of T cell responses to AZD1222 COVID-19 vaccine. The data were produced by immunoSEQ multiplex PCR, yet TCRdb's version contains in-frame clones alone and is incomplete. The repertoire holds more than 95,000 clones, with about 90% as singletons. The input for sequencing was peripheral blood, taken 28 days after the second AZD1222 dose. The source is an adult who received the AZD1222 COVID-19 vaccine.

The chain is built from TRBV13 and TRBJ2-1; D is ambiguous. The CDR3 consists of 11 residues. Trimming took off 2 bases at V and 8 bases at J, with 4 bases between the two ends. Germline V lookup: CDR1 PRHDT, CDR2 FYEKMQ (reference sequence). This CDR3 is CASSLYYEQFF. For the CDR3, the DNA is TGTGCCAGCAGCTTATATTATGAGCAGTTCTTC.

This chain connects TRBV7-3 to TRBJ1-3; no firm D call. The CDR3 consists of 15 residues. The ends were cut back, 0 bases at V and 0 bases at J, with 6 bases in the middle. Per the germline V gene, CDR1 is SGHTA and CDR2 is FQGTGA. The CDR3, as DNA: TGTGCCAGCAGCTTAACGGGGAGCTCTGGAAACACCATATATTTT. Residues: CASSLTGSSGNTIYF.

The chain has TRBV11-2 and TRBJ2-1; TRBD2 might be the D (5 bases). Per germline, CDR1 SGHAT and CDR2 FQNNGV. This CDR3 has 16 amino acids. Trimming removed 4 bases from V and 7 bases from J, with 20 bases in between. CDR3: CASSSQDTRNGNEQFF. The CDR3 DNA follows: TGTGCCAGCAGCTCACAAGATACTAGGAACGGGAATGAGCAGTTCTTC.

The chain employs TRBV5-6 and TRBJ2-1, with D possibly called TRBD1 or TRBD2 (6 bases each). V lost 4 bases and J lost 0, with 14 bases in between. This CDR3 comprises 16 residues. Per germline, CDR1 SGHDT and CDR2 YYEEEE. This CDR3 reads CASSPRGRNSYNEQFF. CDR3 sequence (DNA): TGTGCCAGCAGCCCTAGGGGGAGGAACTCCTACAATGAGCAGTTCTTC.

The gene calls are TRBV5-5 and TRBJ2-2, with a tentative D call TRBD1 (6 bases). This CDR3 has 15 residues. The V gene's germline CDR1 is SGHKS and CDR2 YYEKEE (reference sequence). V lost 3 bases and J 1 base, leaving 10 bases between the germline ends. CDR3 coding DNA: TGTGCCAGCAGCTCAACAGGGATGAACACCGGGGAGCTGTTTTTT. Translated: CASSSTGMNTGELFF.

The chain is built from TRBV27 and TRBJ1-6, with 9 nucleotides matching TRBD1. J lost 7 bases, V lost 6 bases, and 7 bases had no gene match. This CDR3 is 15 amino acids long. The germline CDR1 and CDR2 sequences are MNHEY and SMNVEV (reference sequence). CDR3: CASSHLTGGNSPLHF. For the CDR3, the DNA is TGTGCCAGCAGCCACTTGACAGGGGGAAATTCACCCCTCCACTTT.

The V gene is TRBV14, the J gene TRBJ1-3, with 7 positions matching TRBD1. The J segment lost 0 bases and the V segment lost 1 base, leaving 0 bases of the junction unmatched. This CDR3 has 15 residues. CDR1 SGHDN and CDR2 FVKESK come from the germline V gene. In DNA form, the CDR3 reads TGTGCCAGCAGCCAAGGACAGGGCTCTGGAAACACCATATATTTT. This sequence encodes CASSQGQGSGNTIYF.

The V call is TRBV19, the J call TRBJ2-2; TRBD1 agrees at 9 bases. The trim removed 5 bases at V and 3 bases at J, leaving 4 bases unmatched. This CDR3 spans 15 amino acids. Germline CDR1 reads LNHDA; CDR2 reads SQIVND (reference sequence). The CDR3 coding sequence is TGTGCCAGTAGTGGACAGGGGTCGGACACCGGGGAGCTGTTTTTT. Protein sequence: CASSGQGSDTGELFF.

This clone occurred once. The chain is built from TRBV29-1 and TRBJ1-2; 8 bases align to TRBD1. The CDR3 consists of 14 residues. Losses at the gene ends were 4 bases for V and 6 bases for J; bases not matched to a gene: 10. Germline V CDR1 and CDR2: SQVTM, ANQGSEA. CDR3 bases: TGCAGCGTTGGCCGTCAGGGGGCTAAGGATGGCTACACCTTC. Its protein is CSVGRQGAKDGYTF. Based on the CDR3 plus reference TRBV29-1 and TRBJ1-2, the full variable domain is SAVISQKPSRDICQRGTSLTIQCQVDSQVTMMFWYRQQPGQSLTLIATANQGSEATYESGFVIDKFPISRPNLTFSTLTVSNMSPEDSSIYLCSVGRQGAKDGYTFGSGTRLTVV.

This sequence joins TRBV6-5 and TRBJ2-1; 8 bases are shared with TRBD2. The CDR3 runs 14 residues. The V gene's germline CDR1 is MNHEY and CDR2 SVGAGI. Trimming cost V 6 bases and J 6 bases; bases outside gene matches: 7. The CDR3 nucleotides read TGTGCCAGCAGACCGGGACTAGTAGGCAATGAGCAGTTCTTC. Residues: CASRPGLVGNEQFF.

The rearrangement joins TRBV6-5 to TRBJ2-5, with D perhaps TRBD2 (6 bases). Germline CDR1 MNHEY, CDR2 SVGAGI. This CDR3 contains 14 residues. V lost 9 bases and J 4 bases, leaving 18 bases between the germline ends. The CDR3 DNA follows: TGTGCCAGTGCAGTCGGGGGTCAGGGAGAGACCCAGTACTTC. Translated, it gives CASAVGGQGETQYF.

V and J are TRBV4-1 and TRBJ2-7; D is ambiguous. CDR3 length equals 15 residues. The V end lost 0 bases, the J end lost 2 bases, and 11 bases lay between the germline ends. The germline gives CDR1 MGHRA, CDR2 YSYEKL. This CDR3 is CASSQEKPVTYEQYF. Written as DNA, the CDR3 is TGCGCCAGCAGCCAAGAGAAGCCGGTCACCTACGAGCAGTACTTC.

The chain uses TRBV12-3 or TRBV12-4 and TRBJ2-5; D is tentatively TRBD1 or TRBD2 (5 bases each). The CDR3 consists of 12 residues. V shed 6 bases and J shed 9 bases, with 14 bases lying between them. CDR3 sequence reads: CASSLGTPAQYF. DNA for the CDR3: TGTGCCAGCAGCCTGGGGACCCCGGCCCAGTACTTC.

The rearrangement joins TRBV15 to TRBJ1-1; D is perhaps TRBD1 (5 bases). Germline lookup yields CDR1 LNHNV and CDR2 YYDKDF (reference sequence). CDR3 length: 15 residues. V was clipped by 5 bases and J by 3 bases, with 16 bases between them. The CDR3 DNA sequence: TGTGCCACCAGCCTCCTAGGGACTAGTCACACTGAAGCTTTCTTT. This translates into CATSLLGTSHTEAFF.

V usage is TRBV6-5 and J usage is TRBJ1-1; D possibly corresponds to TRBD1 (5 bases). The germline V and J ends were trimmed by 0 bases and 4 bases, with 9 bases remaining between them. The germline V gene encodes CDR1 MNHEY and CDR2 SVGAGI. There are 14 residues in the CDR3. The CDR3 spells CASSYSDRSTEAFF. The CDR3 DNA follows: TGTGCCAGCAGTTACTCTGACAGAAGCACTGAAGCTTTCTTT.

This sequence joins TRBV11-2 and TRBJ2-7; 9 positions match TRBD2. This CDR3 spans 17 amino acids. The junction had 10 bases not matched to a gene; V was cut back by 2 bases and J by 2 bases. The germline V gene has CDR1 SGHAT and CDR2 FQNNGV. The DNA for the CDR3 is TGTGCCAGCAGCTTACAATATGCGGGAGGGATAACCTACGAGCAGTACTTC. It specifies CASSLQYAGGITYEQYF.

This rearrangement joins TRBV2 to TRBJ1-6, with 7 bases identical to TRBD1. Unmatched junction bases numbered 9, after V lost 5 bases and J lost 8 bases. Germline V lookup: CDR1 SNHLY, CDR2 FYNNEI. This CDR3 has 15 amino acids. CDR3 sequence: CASSRVGTADSPLHF. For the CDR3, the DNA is TGTGCCAGCAGTCGCGTCGGGACAGCTGATTCACCCCTCCACTTT. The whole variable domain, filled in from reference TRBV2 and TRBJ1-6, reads EPEVTQTPSHQVTQMGQEVILRCVPISNHLYFYWYRQILGQKVEFLVSFYNNEISEKSEIFDDQFSVERPDGSNFTLKIRSTKLEDSAMYFCASSRVGTADSPLHFGNGTRLTVT.

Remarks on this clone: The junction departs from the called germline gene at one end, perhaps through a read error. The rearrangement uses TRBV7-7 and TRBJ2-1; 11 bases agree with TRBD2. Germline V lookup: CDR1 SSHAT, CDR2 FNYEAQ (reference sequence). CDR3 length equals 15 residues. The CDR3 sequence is CASSPGTSGTNEQFF. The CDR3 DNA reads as TGTGCTAGCAGCCCCGGGACTAGCGGAACTAATGAGCAGTTCTTC. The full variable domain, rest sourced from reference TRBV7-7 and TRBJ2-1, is GAGVSQSPRYKVTKRGQDVTLRCDPISSHATLYWYQQALGQGPEFLTYFNYEAQPDKSGLPSDRFSAERPEGSISTLTIQRTEQRDSAMYRCASSPGTSGTNEQFFGPGTRLTVL.

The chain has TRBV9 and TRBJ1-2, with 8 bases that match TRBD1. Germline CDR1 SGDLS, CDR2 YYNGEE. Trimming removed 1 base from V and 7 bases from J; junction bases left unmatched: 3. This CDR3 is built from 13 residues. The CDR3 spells CASSVKTGVGYTF. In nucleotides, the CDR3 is TGTGCCAGCAGCGTAAAGACAGGGGTTGGCTACACCTTC.

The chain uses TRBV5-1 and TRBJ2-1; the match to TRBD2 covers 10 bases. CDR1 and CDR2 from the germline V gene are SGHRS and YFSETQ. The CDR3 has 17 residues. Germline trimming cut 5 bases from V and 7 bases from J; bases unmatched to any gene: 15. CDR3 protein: CASRATSGNSLGNEQFF. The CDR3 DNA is TGCGCCAGCAGGGCTACTAGCGGGAACAGTTTAGGAAATGAGCAGTTCTTC.

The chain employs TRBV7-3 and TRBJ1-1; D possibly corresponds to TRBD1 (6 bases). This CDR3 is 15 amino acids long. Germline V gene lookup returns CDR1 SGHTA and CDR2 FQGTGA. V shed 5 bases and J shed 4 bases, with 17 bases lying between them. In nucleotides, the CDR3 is TGTGCCAGCAGCCCACGGGGGGGGCTGAGCACTGAAGCTTTCTTT. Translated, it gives CASSPRGGLSTEAFF.

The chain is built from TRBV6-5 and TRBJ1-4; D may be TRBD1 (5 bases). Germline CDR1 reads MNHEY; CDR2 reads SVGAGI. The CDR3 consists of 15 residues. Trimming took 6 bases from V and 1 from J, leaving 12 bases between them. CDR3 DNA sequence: TGTGCCAGCAGGGCCAACGGGGGAACTAATGAAAAACTGTTTTTT. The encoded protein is CASRANGGTNEKLFF.

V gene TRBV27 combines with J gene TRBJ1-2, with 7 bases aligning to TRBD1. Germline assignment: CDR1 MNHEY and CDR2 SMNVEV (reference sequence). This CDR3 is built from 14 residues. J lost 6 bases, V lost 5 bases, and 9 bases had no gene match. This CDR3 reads CASSTPDRNDGYTF. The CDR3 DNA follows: TGTGCCAGCAGTACCCCGGACAGGAATGATGGCTACACCTTC.

CDR3 amino acids: CASSPGVQNIQYF. The CDR3 region has the DNA TGTGCCAGCAGTCCTGGAGTCCAAAACATTCAGTACTTC. The V gene is TRBV7-2, the J gene TRBJ2-4; no reliable D call. CDR1 and CDR2 (germline): SGHTA, FQGNSA. This CDR3 comprises 13 residues. V lost 6 bases and J lost 5, with 11 bases in between.

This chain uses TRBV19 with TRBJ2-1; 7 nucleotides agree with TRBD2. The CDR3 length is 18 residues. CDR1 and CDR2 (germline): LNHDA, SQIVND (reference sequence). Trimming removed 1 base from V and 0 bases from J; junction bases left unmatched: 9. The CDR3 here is CASSIAPPTSSSYNEQFF. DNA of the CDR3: TGTGCCAGTAGTATAGCCCCCCCGACTAGCTCCTCCTACAATGAGCAGTTCTTC.

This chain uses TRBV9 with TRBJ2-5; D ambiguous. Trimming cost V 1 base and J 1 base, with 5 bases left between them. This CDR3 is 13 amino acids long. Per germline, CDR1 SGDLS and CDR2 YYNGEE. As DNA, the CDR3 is TGTGCCAGCAGCGTAAACGTCCAAGAGACCCAGTACTTC. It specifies CASSVNVQETQYF.

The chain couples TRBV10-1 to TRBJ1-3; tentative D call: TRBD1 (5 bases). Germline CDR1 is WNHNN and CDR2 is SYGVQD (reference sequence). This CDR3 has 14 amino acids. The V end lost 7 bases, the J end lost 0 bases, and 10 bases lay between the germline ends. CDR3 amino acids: CASTPDSSGNTIYF. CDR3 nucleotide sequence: TGCGCCAGCACCCCAGACAGCTCTGGAAACACCATATATTTT.

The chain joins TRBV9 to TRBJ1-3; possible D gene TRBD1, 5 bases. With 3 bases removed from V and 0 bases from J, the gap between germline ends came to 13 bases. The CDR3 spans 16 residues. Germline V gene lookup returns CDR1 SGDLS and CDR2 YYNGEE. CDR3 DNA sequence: TGTGCCAGCAGCGAGGCCCTGACAGTCTCTGGAAACACCATATATTTT. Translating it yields CASSEALTVSGNTIYF.

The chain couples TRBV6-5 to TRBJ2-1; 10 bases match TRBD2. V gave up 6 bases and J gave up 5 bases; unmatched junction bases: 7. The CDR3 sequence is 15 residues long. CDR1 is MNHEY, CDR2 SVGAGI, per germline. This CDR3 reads CASRVRTSGNNEQFF. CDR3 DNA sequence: TGTGCCAGCAGAGTAAGGACTAGCGGAAACAATGAGCAGTTCTTC.

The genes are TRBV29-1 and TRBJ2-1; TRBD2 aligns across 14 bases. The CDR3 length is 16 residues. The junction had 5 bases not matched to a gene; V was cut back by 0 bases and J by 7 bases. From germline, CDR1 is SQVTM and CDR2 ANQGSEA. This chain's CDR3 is CSVEEGTSGSWNEQFF. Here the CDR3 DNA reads TGCAGCGTTGAAGAGGGGACTAGCGGGAGTTGGAATGAGCAGTTCTTC.

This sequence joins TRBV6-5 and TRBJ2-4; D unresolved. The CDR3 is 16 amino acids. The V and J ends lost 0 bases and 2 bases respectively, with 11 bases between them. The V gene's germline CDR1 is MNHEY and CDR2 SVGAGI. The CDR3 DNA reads TGTGCCAGCAGTTACTCGAAGGGTAAATCCAAAAACATTCAGTACTTC. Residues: CASSYSKGKSKNIQYF.